These 18 T cell receptor beta chains came from one sample sequenced in a study of sequential checkpoint blockade in melanoma. Only in-frame clones appear in the TCRdb table, and some are missing; sequencing was by immunoSEQ multiplex PCR. The sample has over 25,000 clones, approximately 86% seen once. Treatment here: randomized to nivolumab then ipilimumab (arm A) or the reverse (arm B). The sample was CD8+ T cells sorted from blood (inferred from file names), taken from a patient given nivolumab and ipilimumab in sequence. These receptors were collected from a human donor with melanoma.

CDR3 in amino acids: CASSWELQTETQYF. CDR3 bases: TGTGCCAGCAGCTGGGAGCTACAGACAGAGACCCAGTACTTC. This chain joins TRBV7-9 and TRBJ2-5, with D possibly being TRBD2 (5 bases). Germline V gives CDR1 SEHNR, CDR2 FQNEAQ (reference sequence). There are 14 residues in the CDR3. V was shortened by 4 bases and J by 4 bases, with 13 bases between the two germline ends. The full variable domain, its missing parts supplied by reference TRBV7-9 and TRBJ2-5, is DTGVSQNPRHKITKRGQNVTFRCDPISEHNRLYWYRQTLGQGPEFLTYFQNEAQLEKSRLLSDRFSAERPKGSFSTLEIQRTEQGDSAMYLCASSWELQTETQYFGPGTRLLVL.

The gene calls are TRBV30 and TRBJ2-7, with D tentatively TRBD2 (6 bases). V gave up 2 bases and J gave up 2 bases, with 19 bases separating them. The CDR3 runs to 16 residues. Germline assignment: CDR1 GTSNPN and CDR2 SVGIG (reference sequence). The CDR3 is CAWSILGTPKAYEQYF. The CDR3 DNA reads as TGTGCCTGGAGTATCCTCGGGACTCCTAAGGCCTACGAGCAGTACTTC.

The V call is TRBV2, the J call TRBJ1-1; 8 bases agree with TRBD1. Germline V gene sequence: CDR1 SNHLY, CDR2 FYNNEI. With V trimmed by 1 base and J by 3 bases, 13 bases remained unmatched. There are 18 residues in the CDR3. CDR3 region: CASSEDPGETGAYTEAFF. The CDR3 nucleotides read TGTGCCAGCAGTGAAGACCCCGGAGAGACAGGGGCTTACACTGAAGCTTTCTTT.

This clone is labeled medium-sized. Other DNA sequences within the sample encode an identical CDR3. The rearrangement joins TRBV7-9 to TRBJ1-4; D is perhaps TRBD1 (5 bases). Per germline, CDR1 SEHNR and CDR2 FQNEAQ (reference sequence). Between the trimmed V and J ends, which lost 1 base and 8 bases, there was a span of 11 bases. The CDR3 extends over 14 amino acids. The CDR3 sequence: CASSLGQGREKLFF. The CDR3 DNA follows: TGTGCCAGCAGCTTAGGGCAGGGTCGCGAAAAACTGTTTTTT. Supplemented by reference TRBV7-9 and TRBJ1-4, the full variable domain reads DTGVSQNPRHKITKRGQNVTFRCDPISEHNRLYWYRQTLGQGPEFLTYFQNEAQLEKSRLLSDRFSAERPKGSFSTLEIQRTEQGDSAMYLCASSLGQGREKLFFGSGTQLSVL.

The genes are TRBV7-2 and TRBJ2-3; 11 nucleotides line up with TRBD2. This CDR3 is built from 19 residues. Looked up from germline, CDR1 is SGHTA and CDR2 is FQGNSA. Trimming cost V 4 bases and J 3 bases; bases outside gene matches: 15. The CDR3 region has the DNA TGTGCCAGCAGCTGGCCCCCGGGACTAGCGGACACAAATACAGATACGCAGTATTTT. Translated, it gives CASSWPPGLADTNTDTQYF.

The chain combines TRBV4-3 with TRBJ2-3; 8 bases line up with TRBD1. V lost 1 base to trimming and J lost 4 bases; unmatched junction nucleotides: 10. Germline CDR1 reads LGHNA; CDR2 reads YSLEER. The CDR3 sequence is 17 residues long. As DNA, the CDR3 is TGCGCCAGCAGCCAAGCGGGTCAGGGGGCATGGGCAGATACGCAGTATTTT. Protein: CASSQAGQGAWADTQYF.

V and J are TRBV9 and TRBJ2-5, with 8 bases aligning to TRBD2. Losses at the gene ends were 4 bases for V and 1 base for J; bases not matched to a gene: 9. The CDR3 consists of 16 residues. Germline V CDR1 and CDR2: SGDLS, YYNGEE. The CDR3 is CASSPYSGAAQETQYF. CDR3 nucleotide sequence: TGTGCCAGCAGCCCTTATAGCGGGGCCGCCCAAGAGACCCAGTACTTC.

This sequence joins TRBV7-3 and TRBJ2-2; 7 nucleotides match TRBD1. The CDR3 is 17 residues long. The germline V gene has CDR1 SGHTA and CDR2 FQGTGA. V was clipped by 5 bases and J by 6 bases; unmatched bases: 15. In DNA, the CDR3 is TGTGCCAGCAGCGGATTCGACAGGGTTGTCCCTCCCGGGGAGCTGTTTTTT. Translated, it gives CASSGFDRVVPPGELFF.

J is TRBJ1-1 and V is TRBV27, with TRBD1 matching 7 bases. This CDR3 spans 14 amino acids. V was pared by 3 bases and J by 2 bases, with 3 bases of the junction left unmatched. Per germline, CDR1 MNHEY and CDR2 SMNVEV (reference sequence). The CDR3 region has the DNA TGTGCCAGCAGTTTTCGACAGGGTAACACTGAAGCTTTCTTT. Amino acid sequence: CASSFRQGNTEAFF.

The chain has TRBV9 and TRBJ2-7; 11 bases are shared with TRBD2. CDR3 length equals 14 residues. Germline assignment: CDR1 SGDLS and CDR2 YYNGEE. Trimming took 1 base from V and 5 from J; bases not matched to a gene: 2. CDR3 in DNA: TGTGCCAGCAGCGTACTAGCGGGGGGCCACGAGCAGTACTTC. Translation gives CASSVLAGGHEQYF.

DNA for the CDR3: TGTGCCAGCAGCTGGCTAGCGGGGGGACGCACAGATACGCAGTATTTT. Amino acids: CASSWLAGGRTDTQYF. The chain is built from TRBV13 and TRBJ2-3; TRBD2 matches 11 bases. Germline V gives CDR1 PRHDT, CDR2 FYEKMQ (reference sequence). The CDR3 is made up of 16 amino acids. V was clipped by 4 bases and J by 1 base; unmatched bases: 4. Full variable domain (outside the CDR3, taken from reference TRBV13 and TRBJ2-3): AAGVIQSPRHLIKEKRETATLKCYPIPRHDTVYWYQQGPGQDPQFLISFYEKMQSDKGSIPDRFSAQQFSDYHSELNMSSLELGDSALYFCASSWLAGGRTDTQYFGPGTRLTVL.

V gene TRBV9 combines with J gene TRBJ2-3, with a tentative D call TRBD2 (6 bases). The CDR3 spans 15 residues. Germline assignment: CDR1 SGDLS and CDR2 YYNGEE. V gave up 0 bases and J gave up 0 bases, with 8 bases separating them. CDR3 DNA: TGTGCCAGCAGCGTAGAGGCGGGAAGCACAGATACGCAGTATTTT. It translates to CASSVEAGSTDTQYF.

This sequence joins TRBV4-1 and TRBJ2-5; the match to TRBD2 covers 12 bases. From germline, CDR1 is MGHRA and CDR2 YSYEKL. The V segment lost 2 bases and the J segment 2 bases; nucleotides outside the gene matches: 15. This CDR3 contains 20 residues. CDR3 in DNA: TGCGCCAGCAGCCAACCCGGGACTAGCGGGTCGATCGCAGGACAAGAGACCCAGTACTTC. It codes for CASSQPGTSGSIAGQETQYF.

This chain connects TRBV7-9 to TRBJ2-2; TRBD1 aligns across 9 bases. The trim removed 5 bases at V and 7 bases at J, leaving 5 bases unmatched. Germline loops: CDR1 SEHNR, CDR2 FQNEAQ (reference sequence). This CDR3 is built from 14 residues. In DNA form, the CDR3 reads TGTGCCAGCAGCCCGGACAGGGGCGGCGGGGAGCTGTTTTTT. This encodes CASSPDRGGGELFF.

This chain connects TRBV23-1 to TRBJ2-1; TRBD1 is a possible D gene (5 bases). TRBV23-1 is placed among ORFs of uncertain function. V was shortened by 0 bases and J by 4 bases, with 10 bases between the two germline ends. This CDR3 has 15 amino acids. The CDR3 spells CASSQSLREYNEQFF. CDR3 in DNA: TGCGCCAGCAGTCAATCACTCAGGGAATACAATGAGCAGTTCTTC.

The J gene is TRBJ2-1, the V gene TRBV4-3, with 8 bases fitting TRBD1. This CDR3 has 15 amino acids. CDR1 is LGHNA and CDR2 is YSLEER in the germline V gene. Trimming took 2 bases from V and 5 from J; bases not matched to a gene: 5. The CDR3 nucleotides are TGCGCCAGCAGCCAACTGACAGGGGCCAACAATGAGCAGTTCTTC. Its translation is CASSQLTGANNEQFF.

V is TRBV5-1 and J is TRBJ2-7; the D is unclear. Germline assignment: CDR1 SGHRS and CDR2 YFSETQ. The CDR3 is 13 amino acids. Trimming removed 7 bases at V and 3 bases at J, with 14 bases between. The CDR3 sequence is CASRLGGGYEQYF. Here the CDR3 DNA reads TGCGCCAGCCGGCTGGGTGGCGGCTACGAGCAGTACTTC.

This clone has only one observation. The chain carries TRBV7-8 and TRBJ1-5; D unresolved. Trimming pared 2 bases from V and 0 bases from J, leaving 11 bases between. The CDR3 loop spans 16 amino acids. Looked up from germline, CDR1 is SGHVS and CDR2 is FQNEAQ. CDR3: CASSLNTEVSNQPQHF. In DNA, the CDR3 is TGTGCCAGCAGCTTAAATACAGAAGTTAGCAATCAGCCCCAGCATTTT.